A single sample is the source of the 24 T cell receptor beta chains below, sequenced in a study of cytomegalovirus exposure and HLA in healthy donors. The PCR ran on 60 Vbeta and 13 Jbeta primers. Profiled with immunoSEQ multiplex PCR; TCRdb holds only in-frame clones, not every one. The sample lists 250,000 to 350,000 clones, 86% occurring once. Input material: PBMCs. These receptors were collected from a man between 40 and 49 years old in good health and CMV-seropositive.

The sample holds a few counts of this clone. The rearrangement joins TRBV4-1 to TRBJ2-7, with 9 bases lining up with TRBD1. J lost 5 bases, V lost 0 bases, and 5 bases had no gene match. CDR3 size: 15 residues. CDR1 and CDR2 from the germline V gene are MGHRA and YSYEKL. CDR3 sequence (DNA): TGCGCCAGCAGCCAAGATCAGGGACAGGGCAACGAGCAGTACTTC. This encodes CASSQDQGQGNEQYF.

The chain recombines TRBV7-9 with TRBJ2-5; 10 bases agree with TRBD2. The J call is doubtful: the DNA matches TRBJ2-7 better. In germline, CDR1 is SEHNR, CDR2 FQNEAQ (reference sequence). The CDR3 totals 14 residues. This CDR3 is CASRPSGSPYEQYF. The CDR3 DNA reads as TGTGCCAGCAGACCTAGCGGGAGCCCCTACGAGCAGTACTTC.

About this clone itself: The sample has other DNA sequences that encode this CDR3 too. The gene calls are TRBV5-1 and TRBJ2-7, with TRBD1 matching 7 bases. CDR1 SGHRS and CDR2 YFSETQ come from the germline V gene. The CDR3 consists of 15 residues. Trimming took 0 bases from V and 3 from J; bases not matched to a gene: 6. For the CDR3, the DNA is TGCGCCAGCAGCTTGGGACAGGGTCCCTTCTACGAGCAGTACTTC. It translates to CASSLGQGPFYEQYF.

The chain couples TRBV5-5 to TRBJ2-7; no reliable D call. There are 15 residues in the CDR3. The germline V gene encodes CDR1 SGHKS and CDR2 YYEKEE (reference sequence). With 2 bases removed from V and 0 bases from J, the gap between germline ends came to 12 bases. In DNA form, the CDR3 reads TGTGCCAGCAGCTTACTTGGTGAGGTCTCCTACGAGCAGTACTTC. Translating it yields CASSLLGEVSYEQYF.

The chain has TRBV6-5 and TRBJ1-1, with 9 bases fitting TRBD1. The germline gives CDR1 MNHEY, CDR2 SVGAGI. J lost 7 bases, V lost 5 bases, and 5 bases had no gene match. The CDR3 is 13 residues long. The CDR3 sequence is CASSRDRGYEAFF. As DNA, the CDR3 is TGTGCCAGCAGTCGAGACAGGGGGTATGAAGCTTTCTTT.

A few counts support this clone. The rearrangement links TRBV29-1 to TRBJ2-7; the D gene is possibly TRBD2 (6 bases). CDR1 is SQVTM and CDR2 is ANQGSEA in the germline V gene. The CDR3 totals 12 residues. V lost 7 bases and J 0 bases, leaving 10 bases between the germline ends. Written as DNA, the CDR3 is TGCAGCGCCCGGGGGAGCTCCTACGAGCAGTACTTC. This sequence encodes CSARGSSYEQYF.

V gene TRBV5-5 combines with J gene TRBJ2-7; no clear D. Trimming removed 0 bases at V and 5 bases at J, with 12 bases between. CDR3 length equals 14 residues. Germline V gene lookup returns CDR1 SGHKS and CDR2 YYEKEE (reference sequence). The CDR3 sequence is CASSLGAGGHEQYF. In DNA form, the CDR3 reads TGTGCCAGCAGCTTGGGTGCAGGTGGGCACGAGCAGTACTTC.

This chain uses TRBV7-2 with TRBJ2-2, with a weak D call TRBD2 (6 bases). This CDR3 region has 17 residues. V was shortened by 2 bases and J by 7 bases, with 20 bases between the two germline ends. Germline lookup yields CDR1 SGHTA and CDR2 FQGNSA. In DNA, the CDR3 is TGTGCCAGCAGCTTAAGGCGACTAGTCAACACCTACGGGGAGCTGTTTTTT. Its translation: CASSLRRLVNTYGELFF.

The DNA for the CDR3 is TGTGCCAGTAGTGAACTAGCACCCGGCAATGAGCAGTTCTTC. Residues: CASSELAPGNEQFF. The chain employs TRBV19 and TRBJ2-1, with D perhaps TRBD2 (6 bases). Germline CDR1 reads LNHDA; CDR2 reads SQIVND (reference sequence). The germline V and J ends were trimmed by 5 bases and 6 bases, with 14 bases remaining between them. The CDR3 has 14 amino acids.

The rearrangement joins TRBV11-3 to TRBJ2-2; 7 bases map to TRBD1. V was clipped by 0 bases and J by 5 bases; unmatched bases: 0. The germline V gene has CDR1 SGHNT and CDR2 YENEEA. This CDR3 is 14 amino acids long. The DNA for the CDR3 is TGTGCCAGCAGCTTAGACAGGGGGACCGGGGAGCTGTTTTTT. It codes for CASSLDRGTGELFF. The entire variable domain, with the rest obtained from reference TRBV11-3 and TRBJ2-2, is as follows: EAGVVQSPRYKIIEKKQPVAFWCNPISGHNTLYWYLQNLGQGPELLIRYENEEAVDDSQLPKDRFSAERLKGVDSTLKIQPAELGDSAVYLCASSLDRGTGELFFGEGSRLTVL.

The gene calls are TRBV7-6 and TRBJ2-5; D is perhaps TRBD1 (5 bases). CDR3 size: 12 residues. Germline V gene data show CDR1 as SGHVS and CDR2 as FNYEAQ. The V end lost 2 bases, the J end lost 4 bases, and 5 bases lay between the germline ends. CDR3 bases: TGTGCCAGCAGCTTACAGGGAGAGACCCAGTACTTC. It encodes CASSLQGETQYF.

The CDR3 reads CASSSKSLKGDTQYF. The CDR3 nucleotides read TGTGCCAGCAGTTCGAAATCCCTAAAGGGGGATACGCAGTATTTT. The V gene is TRBV27, the J gene TRBJ2-3; D is perhaps TRBD1 (5 bases). V was shortened by 4 bases and J by 6 bases, with 17 bases between the two germline ends. Germline CDR1 and CDR2: MNHEY and SMNVEV (reference sequence). The CDR3 spans 15 residues.

This clone was observed a single time. This chain links TRBV7-2 with TRBJ2-7, with 7 bases lining up with TRBD2. Germline assignment: CDR1 SGHTA and CDR2 FQGNSA. The CDR3 runs 14 residues. Losses at the gene ends were 3 bases for V and 2 bases for J; bases not matched to a gene: 4. CDR3 nucleotide sequence: TGTGCCAGCAGCTTTGGGGAGGGCCCCTACGAGCAGTACTTC. This translates into CASSFGEGPYEQYF. The full variable domain, rest sourced from reference TRBV7-2 and TRBJ2-7, is GAGVSQSPSNKVTEKGKDVELRCDPISGHTALYWYRQSLGQGLEFLIYFQGNSAPDKSGLPSDRFSAERTGGSVSTLTIQRTQQEDSAVYLCASSFGEGPYEQYFGPGTRLTVT.

Regarding this clone: The junction does not match germline at one end; this may be a read error. The chain combines TRBV7-9 with TRBJ1-1, with D maybe TRBD1 (5 bases). The CDR3 sequence is 13 residues long. CDR1 and CDR2 from the germline V gene are SEHNR and FQNEAQ (reference sequence). For the CDR3, the DNA is TGTTCCAGCAGCTTAGTCCAGGGCACTGAAGCTTTCTTT. It encodes CSSSLVQGTEAFF.

Turning to this clone: One junction end does not reproduce the germline sequence, and a read error may be involved. The rearrangement uses TRBV7-7 and TRBJ2-5; D may be TRBD2 (6 bases). The V gene's germline CDR1 is SSHAT and CDR2 FNYEAQ (reference sequence). CDR3 length: 14 residues. The CDR3 reads CASSLAAERETQYF. The DNA of the CDR3 is TGTGCTAGCAGCTTAGCGGCAGAGCGGGAGACCCAGTACTTC.

This clone was observed a handful of times. The chain carries TRBV29-1 and TRBJ2-1, with 7 bases aligning to TRBD1. CDR3 length: 14 residues. The germline gives CDR1 SQVTM, CDR2 ANQGSEA. Trimming took 7 bases from V and 6 from J; bases not matched to a gene: 12. Here the CDR3 reads CSAAPGTDSNEQFF. CDR3 in DNA: TGCAGCGCTGCCCCCGGGACAGACTCCAATGAGCAGTTCTTC.

The chain recombines TRBV5-4 with TRBJ2-7, with 14 bases matching TRBD2. Losses at the gene ends were 3 bases for V and 2 bases for J; bases not matched to a gene: 1. The CDR3 is made up of 15 amino acids. CDR1 and CDR2 from the germline V gene are SGHNT and YYREEE (reference sequence). The CDR3 sequence is CASSSTSGRAYEQYF. The CDR3 DNA reads as TGTGCCAGCAGCTCGACTAGCGGGAGGGCCTACGAGCAGTACTTC.

This clone is a singleton in its sample. V usage is TRBV18 and J usage is TRBJ2-5; D is unresolved. Germline V gene lookup returns CDR1 KGHSH and CDR2 LQKENI. V lost 0 bases, J lost 5 bases, and 13 bases lay in between. CDR3 length equals 15 residues. CDR3 sequence: CASSPPSKRQETQYF. The CDR3 DNA is TGTGCCAGCTCACCACCGTCCAAGAGGCAGGAGACCCAGTACTTC. The full variable domain, its missing parts supplied by reference TRBV18 and TRBJ2-5, is NAGVMQNPRHLVRRRGQEARLRCSPMKGHSHVYWYRQLPEEGLKFMVYLQKENIIDESGMPKERFSAEFPKEGPSILRIQQVVRGDSAAYFCASSPPSKRQETQYFGPGTRLLVL.

The V call is TRBV25-1, the J call TRBJ2-7, with 8 bases fitting TRBD2. V shed 5 bases, J shed 7 bases, and the junction held 13 bases outside the gene matches. Germline V lookup: CDR1 MGHDK, CDR2 SYGVNS. This CDR3 region has 15 residues. The CDR3 reads CASSYGTSRVGEQYF. The CDR3 DNA sequence: TGTGCCAGCAGTTACGGGACTAGTCGCGTGGGTGAGCAGTACTTC.

V is TRBV7-9 and J is TRBJ2-3, with D uncertain. Per the germline V gene, CDR1 is SEHNR and CDR2 is FQNEAQ (reference sequence). V dropped 5 bases and J dropped 0 bases, with 3 bases sitting between them. The CDR3 is 12 amino acids. CDR3 loop: CASSRSTDTQYF. CDR3 bases: TGTGCCAGCAGCCGTAGCACAGATACGCAGTATTTT.

The J gene is TRBJ2-1, the V gene TRBV19; tentative D call: TRBD2 (6 bases). Germline-derived CDR1 and CDR2 are LNHDA and SQIVND (reference sequence). The CDR3 covers 15 residues. Deletions cut 2 bases from V and 5 bases from J, with 13 bases between. Here the CDR3 reads CASSILGTLNNEQFF. CDR3 DNA sequence: TGTGCCAGTAGTATACTGGGGACTCTAAACAATGAGCAGTTCTTC.

V gene TRBV5-1 combines with J gene TRBJ1-2; D is possibly TRBD1 (6 bases). The CDR3 length is 15 residues. Trimming cost V 5 bases and J 2 bases, with 16 bases left between them. The germline gives CDR1 SGHRS, CDR2 YFSETQ. The DNA for the CDR3 is TGCGCCAGCAGGCCACAGGGAAACTTGAACTATGGCTACACCTTC. This encodes CASRPQGNLNYGYTF.

V is TRBV2 and J is TRBJ2-1, with D hard to call. The CDR3 covers 14 residues. Per the germline V gene, CDR1 is SNHLY and CDR2 is FYNNEI. V lost 7 bases, J lost 0 bases, and 10 bases lay in between. The CDR3 loop reads CASTLVSSYNEQFF. CDR3 in DNA: TGTGCCAGCACGTTGGTGAGCTCCTACAATGAGCAGTTCTTC.

This chain uses TRBV10-3 with TRBJ2-6; no definite D call. The CDR3 length is 16 residues. Germline values: CDR1 ENHRY, CDR2 SYGVKD. V lost 6 bases and J 0 bases, leaving 12 bases between the germline ends. CDR3 residues: CAISDPSSSGANVLTF. Here the CDR3 DNA reads TGTGCCATCAGCGATCCGTCGAGCTCTGGGGCCAACGTCCTGACTTTC.